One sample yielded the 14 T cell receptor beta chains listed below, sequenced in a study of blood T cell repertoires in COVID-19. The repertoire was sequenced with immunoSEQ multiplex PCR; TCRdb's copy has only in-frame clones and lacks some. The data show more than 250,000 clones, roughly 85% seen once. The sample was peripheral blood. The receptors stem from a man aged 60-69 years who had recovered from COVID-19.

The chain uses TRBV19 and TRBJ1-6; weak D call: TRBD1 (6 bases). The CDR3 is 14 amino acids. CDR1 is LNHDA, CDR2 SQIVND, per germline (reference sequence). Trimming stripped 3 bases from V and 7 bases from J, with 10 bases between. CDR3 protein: CASSILDRNSPLHF. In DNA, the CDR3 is TGTGCCAGTAGTATTCTGGACAGAAATTCACCCCTCCACTTT.

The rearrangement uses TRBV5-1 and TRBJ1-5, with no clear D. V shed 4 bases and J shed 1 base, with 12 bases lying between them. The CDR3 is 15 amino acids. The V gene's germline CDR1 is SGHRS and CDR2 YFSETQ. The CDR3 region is CASSQSPGSNQPQHF. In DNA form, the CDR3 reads TGCGCCAGCAGCCAATCCCCCGGGAGCAATCAGCCCCAGCATTTT.

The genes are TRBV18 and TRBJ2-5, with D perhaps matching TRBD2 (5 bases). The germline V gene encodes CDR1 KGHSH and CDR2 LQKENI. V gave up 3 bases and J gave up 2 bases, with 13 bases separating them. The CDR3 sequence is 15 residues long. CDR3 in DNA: TGTGCCAGCTCACCGGCTCGGGGATCGCAAGAGACCCAGTACTTC. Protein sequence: CASSPARGSQETQYF.

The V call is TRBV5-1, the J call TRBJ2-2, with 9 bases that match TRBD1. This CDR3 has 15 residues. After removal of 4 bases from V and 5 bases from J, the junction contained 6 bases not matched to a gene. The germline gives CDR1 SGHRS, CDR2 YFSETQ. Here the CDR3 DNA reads TGCGCCAGCAGCATTGACAGGGGGAAGACCGGGGAGCTGTTTTTT. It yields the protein CASSIDRGKTGELFF.

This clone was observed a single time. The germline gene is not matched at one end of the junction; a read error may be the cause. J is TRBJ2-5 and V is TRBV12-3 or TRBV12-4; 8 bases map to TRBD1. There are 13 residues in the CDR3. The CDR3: CASSLTGQASPDF. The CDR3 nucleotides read TGTGCCAGCAGTCTCACGGGACAGGCCTCCCCCGACTTC.

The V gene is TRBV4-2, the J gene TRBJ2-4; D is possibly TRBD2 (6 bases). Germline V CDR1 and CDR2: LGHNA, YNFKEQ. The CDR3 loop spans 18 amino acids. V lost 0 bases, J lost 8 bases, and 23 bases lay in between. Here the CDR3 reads CASSQDKTAVGLLHIQYF. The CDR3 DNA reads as TGTGCCAGCAGCCAAGATAAAACTGCGGTGGGACTTTTACACATTCAGTACTTC.

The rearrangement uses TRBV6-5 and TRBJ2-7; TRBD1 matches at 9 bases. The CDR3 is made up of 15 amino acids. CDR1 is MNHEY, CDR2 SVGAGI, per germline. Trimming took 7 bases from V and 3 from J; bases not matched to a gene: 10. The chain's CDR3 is CASTPVGTGSYEQYF. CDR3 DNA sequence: TGTGCCAGCACCCCCGTAGGGACAGGGAGCTACGAGCAGTACTTC.

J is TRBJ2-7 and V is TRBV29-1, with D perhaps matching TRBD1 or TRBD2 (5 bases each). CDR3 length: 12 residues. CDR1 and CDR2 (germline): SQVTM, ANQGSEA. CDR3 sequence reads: CTTGNGHYEQYF. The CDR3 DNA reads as TGCACCACGGGAAACGGACACTACGAGCAGTACTTC.

CDR3 sequence reads: CASSVGGQGSTEAFF. The CDR3 nucleotides are TGTGCCAGCAGCGTAGGGGGACAGGGGTCCACTGAAGCTTTCTTT. The chain couples TRBV9 to TRBJ1-1; TRBD1 matches at 10 bases. This CDR3 is 15 amino acids long. With V trimmed by 0 bases and J by 4 bases, 3 bases remained unmatched. In germline, CDR1 is SGDLS, CDR2 YYNGEE.

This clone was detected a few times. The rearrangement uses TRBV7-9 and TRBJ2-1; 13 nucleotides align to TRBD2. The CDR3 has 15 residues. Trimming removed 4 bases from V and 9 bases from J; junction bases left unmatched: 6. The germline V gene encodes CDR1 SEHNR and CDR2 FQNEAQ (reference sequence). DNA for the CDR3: TGTGCCAGCAGCTCAACTAGCGGGAGGGCCGGTGAGCAGTTCTTC. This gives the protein CASSSTSGRAGEQFF. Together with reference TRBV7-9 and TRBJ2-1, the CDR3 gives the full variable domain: DTGVSQNPRHKITKRGQNVTFRCDPISEHNRLYWYRQTLGQGPEFLTYFQNEAQLEKSRLLSDRFSAERPKGSFSTLEIQRTEQGDSAMYLCASSSTSGRAGEQFFGPGTRLTVL.

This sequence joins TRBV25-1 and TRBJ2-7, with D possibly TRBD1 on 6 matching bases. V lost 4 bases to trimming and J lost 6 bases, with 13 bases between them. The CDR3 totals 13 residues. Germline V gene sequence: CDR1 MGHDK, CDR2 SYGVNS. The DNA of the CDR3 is TGTGCCAGCAGTGGTACAGGGAAGACCGAGCAGTACTTC. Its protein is CASSGTGKTEQYF.

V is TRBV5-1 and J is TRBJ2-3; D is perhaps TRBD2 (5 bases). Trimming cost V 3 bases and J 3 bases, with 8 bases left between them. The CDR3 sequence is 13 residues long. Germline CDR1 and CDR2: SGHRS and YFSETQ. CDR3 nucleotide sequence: TGCGCCAGCAGCTCACCGGGAACAGATACGCAGTATTTT. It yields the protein CASSSPGTDTQYF.

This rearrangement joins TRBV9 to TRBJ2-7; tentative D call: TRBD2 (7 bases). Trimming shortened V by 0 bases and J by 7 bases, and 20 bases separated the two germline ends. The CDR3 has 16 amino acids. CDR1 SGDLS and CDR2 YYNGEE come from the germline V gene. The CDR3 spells CASSVGPAGAIEEQYF. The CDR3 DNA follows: TGTGCCAGCAGCGTAGGCCCGGCGGGGGCAATTGAAGAGCAGTACTTC.

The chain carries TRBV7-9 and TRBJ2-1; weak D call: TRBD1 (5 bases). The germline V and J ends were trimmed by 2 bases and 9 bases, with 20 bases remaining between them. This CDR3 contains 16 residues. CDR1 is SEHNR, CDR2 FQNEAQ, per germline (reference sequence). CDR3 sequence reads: CASSLPQGSRGGEQFF. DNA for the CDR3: TGTGCCAGCAGCTTACCGCAGGGTTCAAGGGGTGGTGAGCAGTTCTTC.